The 10 T cell receptor beta chains given below trace back to one sample, sequenced in a study of blood T cells in healthy people across ages. A second PCR, run for about 6 to 12 cycles, used a sample-barcoded 5' primer plus a J-beta primer mix. A single record per CDR3 protein comes from TCRdb applying MiXCR to the 5' RACE reads. The data contain 800,000 or so distinct CDR3 sequences, about 25% of them seen just once; the ten biggest clones take up under 4.5%. These same data were also listed under a study on T cells of mothers and their children.

The sample consisted of blood. The receptors come from a boy between 10 and 17 years old in good health.

This clonotype was detected a few times. The chain is built from TRBV5-1 and TRBJ2-5, with D perhaps TRBD2 (5 bases). Germline V CDR1 and CDR2: SGHRS, YFSETQ. The CDR3 spans 14 residues. V was pared by 0 bases and J by 4 bases, with 10 bases between. CDR3 nucleotide sequence: TGCGCCAGCAGCTTGGAAGTAGGAGGAGAGACCCAGTACTTC. Translated: CASSLEVGGETQYF.

This clonotype was recorded a few times. A read error is likely, as this CDR3 ends without the conserved phenylalanine or tryptophan. The chain couples TRBV14 to TRBJ2-1, with D tentatively TRBD2 (6 bases). Trimming removed 2 bases at V and 6 bases at J, with 11 bases between. Germline V gene lookup returns CDR1 SGHDN and CDR2 FVKESK. CDR3 length: 14 residues. CDR3 region: CASSQRRARNEQFL. The CDR3 region has the DNA TGTGCCAGCAGCCAAAGGAGGGCCCGCAATGAGCAGTTCCTC.

The V gene is TRBV7-9, the J gene TRBJ1-1; no reliable D call. V lost 1 base, J lost 9 bases, and 12 bases lay in between. CDR3 size: 13 residues. In germline, CDR1 is SEHNR, CDR2 FQNEAQ (reference sequence). CDR3 sequence reads: CASSLVSAGKAFF. The CDR3 region has the DNA TGTGCCAGCAGCTTAGTGTCTGCCGGGAAAGCTTTCTTT.

This chain joins TRBV28 and TRBJ2-4; possibly TRBD1 or TRBD2 for D (5 bases each). V lost 5 bases and J lost 0, with 17 bases in between. The germline gives CDR1 MDHEN, CDR2 SYDVKM. CDR3 size: 17 residues. The CDR3 DNA follows: TGTGCCAGCAGTGGGGGTGCGTTAGGGTTAGCCAAAAACATTCAGTACTTC. Protein sequence: CASSGGALGLAKNIQYF.

In this sample, this clonotype turned up a few times. J is TRBJ2-1 and V is TRBV7-6, with D possibly TRBD1 on 6 matching bases. Germline V gene sequence: CDR1 SGHVS, CDR2 FNYEAQ. The CDR3 totals 16 residues. V lost 8 bases and J 3 bases, leaving 20 bases between the germline ends. As DNA, the CDR3 is TGTGCCAGCCGTTTAAGGCACACAGGGTTCTACAATGAGCAGTTCTTC. This translates into CASRLRHTGFYNEQFF.

This chain connects TRBV5-1 to TRBJ2-6; TRBD1 matches at 9 bases. The junction had 5 bases not matched to a gene; V was cut back by 4 bases and J by 0 bases. The CDR3 consists of 17 residues. CDR1 and CDR2 (germline): SGHRS, YFSETQ. The CDR3 sequence: CASSRYRGLSGANVLTF. In DNA, the CDR3 is TGCGCCAGCAGCAGATACAGGGGGCTCTCTGGGGCCAACGTCCTGACTTTC.

This sequence joins TRBV4-2 and TRBJ2-1, with 10 bases that match TRBD2. The J segment lost 12 bases and the V segment lost 1 base, leaving 9 bases of the junction unmatched. There are 15 residues in the CDR3. Germline V gives CDR1 LGHNA, CDR2 YNFKEQ. The CDR3 spells CASSQAAGVAGGQFF. In DNA, the CDR3 is TGTGCCAGCAGCCAAGCTGCCGGGGTAGCGGGAGGGCAGTTCTTC.

This clonotype came up a few times. The J gene is TRBJ1-1, the V gene TRBV7-8; D is undetermined. From germline, CDR1 is SGHVS and CDR2 FQNEAQ. V was clipped by 1 base and J by 3 bases, with 9 bases between them. The CDR3 length is 14 residues. Here the CDR3 DNA reads TGTGCCAGCAGCTTAGGGGGAGTGTACACTGAAGCTTTCTTT. It is translated as CASSLGGVYTEAFF.

This chain joins TRBV20-1 and TRBJ2-5; D not certain. Near its end, the DNA agrees better with TRBJ2-1, so the J call may be wrong. Germline CDR1 DFQATT, CDR2 SNEGSKA (reference sequence). The CDR3 covers 13 residues. DNA for the CDR3: TGCAGTGCTAGAGAGGCGGACTACAATGAGCAGTTCTTC. Translated: CSAREADYNEQFF.

The V gene is TRBV5-1, the J gene TRBJ2-3, with D possibly being TRBD1 (5 bases). Trimming stripped 0 bases from V and 0 bases from J, with 14 bases between. The CDR3 covers 17 residues. From germline, CDR1 is SGHRS and CDR2 YFSETQ. The CDR3 DNA reads TGCGCCAGCAGCTTGGGCCTGACAGTGAGTAGCACAGATACGCAGTATTTT. Protein: CASSLGLTVSSTDTQYF.